The 30 T cell receptor beta chains presented below share a single source sample, sequenced in a study of shared clonotypes between healthy human individuals. Some clones are missing from TCRdb's copy, which holds only in-frame ones; the method was immunoSEQ multiplex PCR. The sample records about 580,000 clones, roughly 98% being singletons. Selected positively for CCR7 and CD45RO-negative, naive CD8 cells excluded terminally differentiated effector memory CD45RA+ cells. Sequenced sample: naive CD8+ T cells sorted from blood. Receptors originate from a man aged 25-40 years in good health.

The chain is built from TRBV30 and TRBJ2-5; tentatively, D is TRBD1 (5 bases). Trimming removed 0 bases from V and 5 bases from J, with 10 bases in between. CDR3 length equals 13 residues. Germline CDR1 reads GTSNPN; CDR2 reads SVGIG (reference sequence). CDR3 bases: TGTGCCTGGAGTGTAGGGGTTGGCGAGACCCAGTACTTC. Protein product: CAWSVGVGETQYF.

V gene TRBV25-1 combines with J gene TRBJ1-4; TRBD1 matches at 9 bases. This CDR3 is 15 amino acids long. V lost 1 base to trimming and J lost 7 bases; unmatched junction nucleotides: 4. Germline V lookup: CDR1 MGHDK, CDR2 SYGVNS. The CDR3 DNA sequence: TGTGCCAGCAGTGAATGGGACAGGGAGGGTGAAAAACTGTTTTTT. It translates to CASSEWDREGEKLFF.

The rearrangement uses TRBV7-9 and TRBJ2-5, with 10 positions matching TRBD1. CDR1 and CDR2 (germline): SEHNR, FQNEAQ (reference sequence). The CDR3 extends over 17 amino acids. With 7 bases clipped from V and 1 base from J, the junction kept 12 bases outside the gene matches. The CDR3 bases are TGTGCCAGCAATCTAGGCTGGGGACAGGGGACCCAAGAGACCCAGTACTTC. It codes for CASNLGWGQGTQETQYF.

This chain uses TRBV6-1 with TRBJ2-4, with D hard to call. The CDR3 extends over 14 amino acids. The V gene's germline CDR1 is MNHNS and CDR2 SASEGT. The V end was cut by 2 bases, the J end by 8 bases, with 13 bases between. CDR3 amino acids: CASSEFNSLDIQYF. DNA for the CDR3: TGTGCCAGCAGTGAATTTAACTCCTTGGACATTCAGTACTTC.

This chain connects TRBV7-8 to TRBJ2-7; D is unresolved. CDR1 and CDR2 (germline): SGHVS, FQNEAQ. Trimming cost V 5 bases and J 3 bases, with 14 bases left between them. This CDR3 has 14 amino acids. In DNA form, the CDR3 reads TGTGCCAGCAGCCCCCCCGCGACCGTCTACGAGCAGTACTTC. This translates into CASSPPATVYEQYF.

The DNA for the CDR3 is TGTGCCAGCAGTTTACGGACAGTATTTTCTGAAGCTTTCTTT. As protein: CASSLRTVFSEAFF. This rearrangement joins TRBV28 to TRBJ1-1; possible D gene TRBD1, 6 bases. V lost 2 bases and J 6 bases, leaving 13 bases between the germline ends. This CDR3 has 14 residues. Germline-derived CDR1 and CDR2 are MDHEN and SYDVKM.

The rearrangement uses TRBV4-1 and TRBJ2-7, with TRBD1 matching 10 bases. V shed 4 bases and J 5 bases; nucleotides not matched to a gene: 8. Germline V gives CDR1 MGHRA, CDR2 YSYEKL. The CDR3 totals 15 residues. CDR3 in DNA: TGCGCCAGCAGCCTCACGCACGGGACAGGGGACGAGCAGTACTTC. Its translation is CASSLTHGTGDEQYF.

The rearrangement joins TRBV7-9 to TRBJ2-7, with TRBD1 identical over 8 bases. The germline V gene encodes CDR1 SEHNR and CDR2 FQNEAQ (reference sequence). The CDR3 loop spans 14 amino acids. V lost 3 bases, J lost 4 bases, and 5 bases stayed unmatched. CDR3 nucleotide sequence: TGTGCCAGCAGCTTCTCAGGGGGCGGGTACGAGCAGTACTTC. Translation: CASSFSGGGYEQYF. The variable domain in full, completed from reference TRBV7-9 and TRBJ2-7, reads DTGVSQNPRHKITKRGQNVTFRCDPISEHNRLYWYRQTLGQGPEFLTYFQNEAQLEKSRLLSDRFSAERPKGSFSTLEIQRTEQGDSAMYLCASSFSGGGYEQYFGPGTRLTVT.

V gene TRBV11-2 combines with J gene TRBJ1-3; D remains ambiguous. The germline gives CDR1 SGHAT, CDR2 FQNNGV. The length of the CDR3 is 15 residues. V was shortened by 2 bases and J by 0 bases, with 8 bases between the two germline ends. CDR3 region: CASSLFSASGNTIYF. CDR3 in DNA: TGTGCCAGCAGCTTATTCAGCGCCTCTGGAAACACCATATATTTT. Full variable domain (missing parts from reference TRBV11-2 and TRBJ1-3): EAGVAQSPRYKIIEKRQSVAFWCNPISGHATLYWYQQILGQGPKLLIQFQNNGVVDDSQLPKDRFSAERLKGVDSTLKIQPAKLEDSAVYLCASSLFSASGNTIYFGEGSWLTVV.

The chain employs TRBV7-8 and TRBJ2-1; 8 bases line up with TRBD2. The CDR3 is 16 amino acids. The germline V gene encodes CDR1 SGHVS and CDR2 FQNEAQ. The V and J ends lost 1 base and 6 bases, in that order; junction bases with no gene match: 8. The CDR3 DNA is TGTGCCAGCAGCTTAGTCCAAGCGGGAGCCGGCAATGAGCAGTTCTTC. This codes for CASSLVQAGAGNEQFF.

This chain connects TRBV5-4 to TRBJ2-1; 7 bases match TRBD2. Germline CDR1 and CDR2: SGHNT and YYREEE (reference sequence). Unmatched junction bases numbered 4, after V lost 0 bases and J lost 1 base. The CDR3 is made up of 16 amino acids. DNA of the CDR3: TGTGCCAGCAGCTTGGCGGCTAGCGGATCCTACAATGAGCAGTTCTTC. This encodes CASSLAASGSYNEQFF.

This clone was found once. This chain links TRBV7-9 with TRBJ2-3, with D unclear. V lost 6 bases and J 6 bases, leaving 10 bases between the germline ends. The germline CDR1 and CDR2 sequences are SEHNR and FQNEAQ (reference sequence). CDR3 length: 12 amino acids. The CDR3 loop is CASRLYVDTQYF. CDR3 in DNA: TGTGCCAGCAGGCTCTACGTGGATACGCAGTATTTT.

The chain has TRBV28 and TRBJ1-1; 7 bases align to TRBD1. This CDR3 has 14 residues. V lost 6 bases, J lost 4 bases, and 8 bases stayed unmatched. Germline CDR1 reads MDHEN; CDR2 reads SYDVKM. This chain's CDR3 is CASSLRTGTTEAFF. The CDR3 DNA is TGTGCCAGCAGCCTTCGGACAGGCACCACTGAAGCTTTCTTT.

CDR3 loop: CASSLSGLVYEQYF. The CDR3 region has the DNA TGTGCCAGTAGTTTATCGGGACTGGTCTACGAGCAGTACTTC. The chain carries TRBV19 and TRBJ2-7; D may be TRBD2 (6 bases). Germline CDR1 reads LNHDA; CDR2 reads SQIVND (reference sequence). Trimming took off 5 bases at V and 3 bases at J, with 14 bases between the two ends. The CDR3 runs to 14 residues.

The chain links TRBV5-1 to TRBJ2-1; D gene unclear. Germline CDR1 is SGHRS and CDR2 is YFSETQ. This CDR3 is 16 amino acids long. Trimming removed 6 bases from V and 0 bases from J, with 16 bases in between. The CDR3 nucleotides read TGCGCCAGCAACCTGGGCGGAATAAGCTCCTACAATGAGCAGTTCTTC. This sequence encodes CASNLGGISSYNEQFF.

The chain uses TRBV11-2 and TRBJ2-7; 8 nucleotides agree with TRBD1. The CDR3 spans 17 residues. V shed 3 bases and J 2 bases; nucleotides not matched to a gene: 12. CDR1 is SGHAT and CDR2 is FQNNGV in the germline V gene. DNA for the CDR3: TGTGCCAGCAGCTTGGGACAGGCCTTCGACGCGACCTACGAGCAGTACTTC. This encodes CASSLGQAFDATYEQYF. Looking up the rest from reference TRBV11-2 and TRBJ2-7 gives the full variable domain: EAGVAQSPRYKIIEKRQSVAFWCNPISGHATLYWYQQILGQGPKLLIQFQNNGVVDDSQLPKDRFSAERLKGVDSTLKIQPAKLEDSAVYLCASSLGQAFDATYEQYFGPGTRLTVT.

The gene calls are TRBV5-6 and TRBJ1-3, with D uncertain. Trimming left V 4 bases short and J 4 bases short, with 18 bases between. The CDR3 has 16 amino acids. Germline V gene data show CDR1 as SGHDT and CDR2 as YYEEEE. CDR3 loop: CASSPNPLGRGNTIYF. Here the CDR3 DNA reads TGTGCCAGCAGCCCTAACCCCCTGGGGAGGGGAAACACCATATATTTT.

The J gene is TRBJ2-1, the V gene TRBV30; D could derive from TRBD1 or TRBD2 (6 bases each). The CDR3 is 14 residues long. With 4 bases removed from V and 4 bases from J, the gap between germline ends came to 14 bases. Germline assignment: CDR1 GTSNPN and CDR2 SVGIG (reference sequence). The CDR3 here is CAWTRRGEYNEQFF. DNA for the CDR3: TGTGCCTGGACTCGTAGGGGGGAATACAATGAGCAGTTCTTC.

This clone was recorded once. The chain joins TRBV28 to TRBJ1-2; possible D gene TRBD1, 5 bases. This CDR3 has 15 residues. Germline loops: CDR1 MDHEN, CDR2 SYDVKM. The V gene lost 5 bases and the J gene lost 0 bases, with 13 bases spanning the gap. CDR3 in DNA: TGTGCCAGCAGTAGGGCGCGGGACTCTAACTATGGCTACACCTTC. As protein: CASSRARDSNYGYTF.

V gene TRBV29-1 combines with J gene TRBJ2-5; the match to TRBD1 covers 9 bases. V lost 1 base to trimming and J lost 4 bases; unmatched junction nucleotides: 7. The CDR3 runs 15 residues. In germline, CDR1 is SQVTM, CDR2 ANQGSEA. CDR3 sequence: CSVEGGQGVGETQYF. The CDR3, as DNA: TGCAGCGTTGAAGGGGGACAGGGAGTCGGAGAGACCCAGTACTTC.

The chain has TRBV5-1 and TRBJ2-1; TRBD2 aligns across 11 bases. The CDR3 contains 15 residues. Unmatched junction bases numbered 4, after V lost 0 bases and J lost 8 bases. Germline CDR1 and CDR2: SGHRS and YFSETQ. This chain's CDR3 is CASSLATSGAHEQFF. The DNA for the CDR3 is TGCGCCAGCAGCTTGGCGACTAGCGGGGCCCATGAGCAGTTCTTC.

In its sample, this clone was seen once. The genes are TRBV7-8 and TRBJ2-3, with no clear D. V was clipped by 2 bases and J by 0 bases, with 3 bases between them. The length of the CDR3 is 13 residues. Germline CDR1 and CDR2: SGHVS and FQNEAQ. The CDR3 nucleotides read TGTGCCAGCAGCTTATTTAGCACAGATACGCAGTATTTT. It yields the protein CASSLFSTDTQYF.

A remark on this clone: The same CDR3 arises from other DNA sequences in this sample as well. The chain employs TRBV15 and TRBJ1-1; D is unresolved. Trimming left V 0 bases short and J 1 base short, with 9 bases between. The CDR3 has 15 amino acids. Germline V CDR1 and CDR2: LNHNV, YYDKDF (reference sequence). CDR3 in DNA: TGTGCCACCAGCAGAGATAGGGCAGCGAACACTGAAGCTTTCTTT. Translated, it gives CATSRDRAANTEAFF.

The V and J genes are TRBV7-9 and TRBJ2-2, with no clear D. V was trimmed by 3 bases and J by 0 bases, leaving 8 bases between them. The CDR3 is 15 amino acids. Germline V gives CDR1 SEHNR, CDR2 FQNEAQ (reference sequence). CDR3: CASSFVAANTGELFF. CDR3 coding DNA: TGTGCCAGCAGCTTCGTAGCAGCGAACACCGGGGAGCTGTTTTTT. Combining the CDR3 with reference TRBV7-9 and TRBJ2-2 gives the whole variable domain DTGVSQNPRHKITKRGQNVTFRCDPISEHNRLYWYRQTLGQGPEFLTYFQNEAQLEKSRLLSDRFSAERPKGSFSTLEIQRTEQGDSAMYLCASSFVAANTGELFFGEGSRLTVL.

This rearrangement joins TRBV15 to TRBJ2-5, with a possible D match to TRBD2 (5 bases). V was pared by 4 bases and J by 0 bases, with 9 bases between. CDR1 is LNHNV, CDR2 YYDKDF, per germline (reference sequence). The CDR3 consists of 14 residues. The CDR3 DNA is TGTGCCACCAGCACGGGGTCAGACCAAGAGACCCAGTACTTC. It encodes CATSTGSDQETQYF.

The gene calls are TRBV25-1 and TRBJ2-5; TRBD2 agrees at 7 bases. The V segment lost 4 bases and the J segment 5 bases; nucleotides outside the gene matches: 7. The CDR3 consists of 14 residues. CDR1 is MGHDK, CDR2 SYGVNS, per germline. CDR3 nucleotide sequence: TGTGCCAGCAGTGGGCTAGCGGAGGGGGAGACCCAGTACTTC. Translating it yields CASSGLAEGETQYF.

The chain couples TRBV5-5 to TRBJ1-2, with D hard to call. The V end was cut by 0 bases, the J end by 6 bases, with 15 bases between. CDR1 is SGHKS and CDR2 is YYEKEE in the germline V gene (reference sequence). The CDR3 is 15 amino acids. The CDR3 nucleotides read TGTGCCAGCAGCTTGGTGGGCAGATCTGTCCATGGCTACACCTTC. This encodes CASSLVGRSVHGYTF. Together with reference TRBV5-5 and TRBJ1-2, the CDR3 gives the full variable domain: DAGVTQSPTHLIKTRGQQVTLRCSPISGHKSVSWYQQVLGQGPQFIFQYYEKEERGRGNFPDRFSARQFPNYSSELNVNALLLGDSALYLCASSLVGRSVHGYTFGSGTRLTVV.

The V gene is TRBV27, the J gene TRBJ2-2; 8 bases are a match to TRBD2. This CDR3 has 15 residues. Per the germline V gene, CDR1 is MNHEY and CDR2 is SMNVEV (reference sequence). V shed 5 bases and J 7 bases; nucleotides not matched to a gene: 9. DNA of the CDR3: TGTGCCAGCAGTCCTGGGACTAGACGGGGCGGGGAGCTGTTTTTT. This codes for CASSPGTRRGGELFF.

The chain combines TRBV7-9 with TRBJ1-5; possible D gene TRBD1, 6 bases. The germline gives CDR1 SEHNR, CDR2 FQNEAQ (reference sequence). The CDR3 contains 17 residues. The V gene lost 1 base and the J gene lost 3 bases, with 16 bases spanning the gap. The CDR3 coding sequence is TGTGCCAGCAGCTTAGAAGTGGGGGGCGCCGACAATCAGCCCCAGCATTTT. This sequence encodes CASSLEVGGADNQPQHF.

J is TRBJ1-3 and V is TRBV10-2, with D maybe TRBD1 (5 bases). Between the trimmed V and J ends, which lost 4 bases and 8 bases, there was a span of 12 bases. The V gene's germline CDR1 is WSHSY and CDR2 SAAADI. This CDR3 has 13 residues. This CDR3 is CASSGKRGDTIYF. CDR3 coding DNA: TGCGCCAGCAGTGGAAAGCGGGGGGACACCATATATTTT.